Included here is one TCR beta chain sequence, with context. This record belongs to a study of blood T cell repertoires in COVID-19. Across the study: COVID-19 samples from acute and convalescent phases originated in the United States, Italy and Spain. In each case, the material was cDNA or gDNA derived from T cells, B-cell-depleted T cells, or PBMCs.

Per the original data handling: Estimates of nucleated cell counts were drawn from the amplification of reference gene primers. Measured with immunoSEQ multiplex PCR; TCRdb has only the in-frame clones, and not every one. V and J calls and clone size are those listed in that table; D and trimming were worked out from the DNA. This table holds under 100,000 clones, about 85% found once. The V gene's germline CDR1 is SGHNT and CDR2 YYREEE (reference sequence). There are 15 residues in the CDR3. V lost 0 bases, J lost 1 base, and 8 bases lay in between. This clonotype was obtained from a woman aged 70-85 years with active or convalescent COVID-19. Sequenced: peripheral blood. V usage is TRBV5-4 and J usage is TRBJ2-1; D might be TRBD2 (6 bases). CDR3 protein: CASSLAAGSYNEQFF. CDR3 in DNA: TGTGCCAGCAGCTTGGCTGCGGGATCCTACAATGAGCAGTTCTTC.